This entry features one T cell receptor beta chain sequence. This sample is part of a study of blood T cell repertoires in COVID-19. With 4 bases clipped from V and 7 bases from J, the junction kept 7 bases outside the gene matches. CDR3 length equals 14 residues. From germline, CDR1 is KGHSH and CDR2 LQKENI. TCRdb's table, derived via immunoSEQ multiplex PCR, lists solely in-frame clones and lacks some. Of 50,000 to 80,000 clones listed, approximately 92% are singletons. The chain uses TRBV18 and TRBJ2-7; 10 bases fit TRBD1. The sequence was collected from a woman over 75 with active COVID-19. Sequencing used peripheral blood. The CDR3 loop is CASSLRDRGEEQYV. CDR3 DNA sequence: TGTGCCAGCTCACTTCGGGACAGGGGTGAGGAGCAGTACGTC.